This T cell receptor beta chain was identified in a study of cytomegalovirus exposure and HLA in healthy donors. The PCR had 60 Vbeta and 13 Jbeta primers. Produced via immunoSEQ multiplex PCR; TCRdb's table is partial and in-frame only. This sample has 130,000 or so clones; about 8.5% occur once, and the top ten carry less than 7%. Each donor was healthy, and each was a bone marrow donor. Donors had nominal health at sampling but likely had unrecorded immune exposures. General study points: A later analysis associated 15,000 or so TCR beta sequences with HLA alleles at a 0.05 false discovery rate. The study listed about 150 cytomegalovirus-associated TCR beta chains.

This clone was seen a few times. Its antigen is undetermined. V gave up 2 bases and J gave up 7 bases, with 12 bases separating them. The CDR3 runs 15 residues. From germline, CDR1 is SEHNR and CDR2 FQNEAQ (reference sequence). The chain uses TRBV7-9 and TRBJ1-6; perhaps TRBD1 as D (5 bases). The sequenced sample was PBMCs. This TCR derives from a man aged 35-49 years in good health and CMV-seronegative. The CDR3 sequence is CASSLQGAGNSPLHF. The CDR3 DNA reads TGTGCCAGCAGCTTACAAGGGGCCGGGAATTCACCCCTCCACTTT.